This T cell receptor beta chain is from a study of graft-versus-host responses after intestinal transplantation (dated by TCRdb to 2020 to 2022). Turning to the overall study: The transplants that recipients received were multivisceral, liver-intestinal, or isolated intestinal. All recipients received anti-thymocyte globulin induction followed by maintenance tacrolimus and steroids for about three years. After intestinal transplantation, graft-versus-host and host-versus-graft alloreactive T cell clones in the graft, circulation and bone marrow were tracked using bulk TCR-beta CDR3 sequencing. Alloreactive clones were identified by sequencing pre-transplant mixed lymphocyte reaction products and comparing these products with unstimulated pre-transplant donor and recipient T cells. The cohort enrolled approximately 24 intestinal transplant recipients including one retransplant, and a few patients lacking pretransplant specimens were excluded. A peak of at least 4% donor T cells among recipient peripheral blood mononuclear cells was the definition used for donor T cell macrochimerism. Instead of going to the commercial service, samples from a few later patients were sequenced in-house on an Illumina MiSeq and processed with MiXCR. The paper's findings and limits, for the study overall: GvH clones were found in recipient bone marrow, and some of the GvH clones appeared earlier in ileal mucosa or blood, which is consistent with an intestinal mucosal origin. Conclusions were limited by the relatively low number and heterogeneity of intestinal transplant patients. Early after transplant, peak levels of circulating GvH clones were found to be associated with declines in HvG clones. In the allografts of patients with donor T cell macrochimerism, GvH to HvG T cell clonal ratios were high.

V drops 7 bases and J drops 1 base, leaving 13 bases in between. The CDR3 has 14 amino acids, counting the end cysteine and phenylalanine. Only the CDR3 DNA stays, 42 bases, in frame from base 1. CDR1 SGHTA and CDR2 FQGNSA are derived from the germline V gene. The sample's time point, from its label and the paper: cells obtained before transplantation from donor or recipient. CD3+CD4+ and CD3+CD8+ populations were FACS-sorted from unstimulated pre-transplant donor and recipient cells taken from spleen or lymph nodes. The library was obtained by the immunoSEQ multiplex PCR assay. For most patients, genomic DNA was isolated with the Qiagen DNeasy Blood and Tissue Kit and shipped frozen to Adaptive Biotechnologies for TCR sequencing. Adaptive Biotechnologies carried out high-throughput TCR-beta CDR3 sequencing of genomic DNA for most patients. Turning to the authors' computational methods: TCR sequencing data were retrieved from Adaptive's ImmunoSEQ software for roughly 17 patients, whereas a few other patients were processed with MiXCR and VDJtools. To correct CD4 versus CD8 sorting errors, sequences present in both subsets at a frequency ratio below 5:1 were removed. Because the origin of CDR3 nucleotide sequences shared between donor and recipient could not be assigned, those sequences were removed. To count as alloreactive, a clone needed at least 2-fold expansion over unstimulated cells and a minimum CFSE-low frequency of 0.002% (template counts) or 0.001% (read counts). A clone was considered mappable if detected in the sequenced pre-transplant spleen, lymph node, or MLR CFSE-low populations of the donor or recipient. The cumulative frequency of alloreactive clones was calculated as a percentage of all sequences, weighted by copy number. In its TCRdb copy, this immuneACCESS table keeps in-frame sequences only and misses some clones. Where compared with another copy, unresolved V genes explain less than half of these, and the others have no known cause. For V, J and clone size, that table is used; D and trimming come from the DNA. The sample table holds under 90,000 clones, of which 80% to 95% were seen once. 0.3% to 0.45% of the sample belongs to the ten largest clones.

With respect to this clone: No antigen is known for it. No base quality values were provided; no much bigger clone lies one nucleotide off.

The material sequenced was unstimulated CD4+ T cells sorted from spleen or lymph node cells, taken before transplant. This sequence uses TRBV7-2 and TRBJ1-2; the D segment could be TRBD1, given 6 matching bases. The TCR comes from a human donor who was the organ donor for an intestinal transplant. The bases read TGTGCCAGCACCCCACAACAGGGTAACTATGGCTACACCTTC. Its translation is CASTPQQGNYGYTF.